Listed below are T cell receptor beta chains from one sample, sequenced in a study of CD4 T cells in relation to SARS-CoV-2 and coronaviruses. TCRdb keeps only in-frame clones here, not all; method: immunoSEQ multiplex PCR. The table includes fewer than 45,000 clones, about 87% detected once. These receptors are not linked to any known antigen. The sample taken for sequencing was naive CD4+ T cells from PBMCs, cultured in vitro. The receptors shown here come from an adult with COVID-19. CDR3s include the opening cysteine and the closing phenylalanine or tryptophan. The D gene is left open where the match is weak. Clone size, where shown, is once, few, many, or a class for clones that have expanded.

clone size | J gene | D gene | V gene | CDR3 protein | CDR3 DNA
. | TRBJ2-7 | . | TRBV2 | CASSPGLLSYEQYF | TGTGCCAGCAGCCCGGGACTGCTCTCCTACGAGCAGTACTTC
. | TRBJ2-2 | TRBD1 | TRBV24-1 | CATSDPTGVDTGELFF | TGTGCCACCAGTGATCCTACAGGGGTGGACACCGGGGAGCTGTTTTTT
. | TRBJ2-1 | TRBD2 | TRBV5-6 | CASSSLAGKNEQFF | TGTGCCAGCAGCTCTCTAGCGGGAAAGAATGAGCAGTTCTTC
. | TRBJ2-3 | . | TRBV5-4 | CASSPSSTDTQYF | TGTGCCAGCAGCCCCTCTAGCACAGATACGCAGTATTTT
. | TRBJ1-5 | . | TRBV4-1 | CASSQRGGTNQPQHF | TGCGCCAGCAGCCAGCGGGGGGGGACCAATCAGCCCCAGCATTTT
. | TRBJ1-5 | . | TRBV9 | CASSARFSRTKYSNQPQHF | TGTGCCAGCAGCGCCCGTTTTAGTCGGACAAAATATAGCAATCAGCCCCAGCATTTT
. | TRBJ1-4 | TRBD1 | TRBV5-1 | CASSSIQGAGEKLFF | TGCGCCAGCAGCTCGATACAGGGGGCTGGGGAAAAACTGTTTTTT
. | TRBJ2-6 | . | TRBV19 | CASSIVRVGIWKTGANVLTF | TGTGCCAGTAGTATAGTAAGGGTCGGTATCTGGAAGACTGGGGCCAACGTCCTGACTTTC
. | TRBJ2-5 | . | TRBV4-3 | CASSQAVGGGETQYF | TGCGCCAGCAGCCAAGCGGTGGGAGGGGGGGAGACCCAGTACTTC
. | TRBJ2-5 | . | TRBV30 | CAWSVETQYF | TGTGCCTGGAGCGTAGAGACCCAGTACTTC
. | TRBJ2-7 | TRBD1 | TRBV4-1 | CASSQDLGDRSHEQYF | TGCGCCAGCAGCCAAGATCTGGGGGACAGGTCCCACGAGCAGTACTTC
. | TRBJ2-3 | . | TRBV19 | CASSEYSGTDTQYF | TGTGCCAGTAGCGAATATAGCGGCACAGATACGCAGTATTTT
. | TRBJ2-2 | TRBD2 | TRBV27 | CASSRAGGSTGELFF | TGTGCCAGCAGCCGAGCGGGAGGTTCCACCGGGGAGCTGTTTTTT
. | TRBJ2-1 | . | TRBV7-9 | CASTVLNEQFF | TGTGCCAGCACCGTCCTCAATGAGCAGTTCTTC
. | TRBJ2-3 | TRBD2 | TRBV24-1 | CATSETGLAGTDTQYF | TGTGCCACCAGTGAAACCGGACTAGCGGGGACCGATACGCAGTATTTT
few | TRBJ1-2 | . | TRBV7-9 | CASSLAMAADYGYTF | TGTGCCAGCAGCTTGGCGATGGCGGCGGACTATGGCTACACCTTC
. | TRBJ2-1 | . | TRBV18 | CASSPPSGRSNEQFF | TGTGCCAGCTCACCACCGTCAGGTCGGAGTAATGAGCAGTTCTTC
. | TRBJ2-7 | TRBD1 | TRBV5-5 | CASSLSGTGAGEQYF | TGTGCCAGCAGCTTGTCAGGGACAGGGGCTGGAGAGCAGTACTTC
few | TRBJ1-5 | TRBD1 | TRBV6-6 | CATSSGQYQPQHF | TGTGCCACCTCCTCGGGACAGTATCAGCCCCAGCATTTT
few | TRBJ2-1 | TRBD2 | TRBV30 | CAWREETYNEQFF | TGTGCCTGGCGGGAGGAGACCTACAATGAGCAGTTCTTC
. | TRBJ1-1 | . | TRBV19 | CASSIGTAGWDMTYMNTEAFF | TGTGCCAGTAGTATAGGGACAGCCGGATGGGACATGACGTATATGAACACTGAAGCTTTCTTT
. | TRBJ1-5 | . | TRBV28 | CASSSGTSRPQHF | TGTGCCAGCAGTTCGGGAACGAGCCGGCCCCAGCATTTT
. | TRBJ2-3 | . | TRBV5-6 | CASSLGGPDTQYF | TGTGCCAGCAGCTTGGGGGGGCCAGATACGCAGTATTTT
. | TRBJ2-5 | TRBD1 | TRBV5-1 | CASMPRTGRETQYF | TGCGCCAGCATGCCGCGGACAGGGCGAGAGACCCAGTACTTC
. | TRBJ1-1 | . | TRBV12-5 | CASGLVGVMNTEAFF | TGTGCTAGTGGTTTGGTAGGGGTCATGAACACTGAAGCTTTCTTT
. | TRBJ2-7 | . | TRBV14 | CASSPGILYEQYF | TGTGCCAGCAGCCCCGGGATACTCTACGAGCAGTACTTC
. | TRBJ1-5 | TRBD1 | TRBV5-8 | CASSAKLQGQGAGQPQHF | TGTGCCAGCAGCGCGAAACTACAGGGACAGGGTGCAGGTCAGCCCCAGCATTTT
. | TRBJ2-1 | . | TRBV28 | CASSTQEGSEQFF | TGTGCCAGCAGTACACAAGAGGGGAGTGAGCAGTTCTTC
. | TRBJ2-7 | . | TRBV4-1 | CASSEGVFTAETYEQYF | TGCGCCAGCAGCGAAGGGGTTTTTACGGCAGAAACCTACGAGCAGTACTTC
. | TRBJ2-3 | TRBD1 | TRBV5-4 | CASSLVPGTGADTQYF | TGTGCCAGCAGCTTGGTCCCGGGAACAGGGGCAGATACGCAGTATTTT
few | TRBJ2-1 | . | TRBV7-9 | CASRPTTGRNEQFF | TGTGCCAGCAGGCCTACCACCGGACGCAATGAGCAGTTCTTC
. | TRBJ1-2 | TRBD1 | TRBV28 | CASSRPGQGYGYTF | TGTGCCAGCAGCCGCCCCGGACAGGGCTATGGCTACACCTTC
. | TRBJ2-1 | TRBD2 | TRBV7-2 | CASSFISGKYNEQFF | TGTGCCAGCAGCTTCATTAGCGGGAAGTACAATGAGCAGTTCTTC
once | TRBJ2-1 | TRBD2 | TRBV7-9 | CASSLVASGNNEQFF | TGTGCCAGCAGCTTAGTGGCTAGCGGGAACAATGAGCAGTTCTTC
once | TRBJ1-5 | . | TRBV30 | CAWSLQSNQPQHF | TGTGCCTGGAGTTTACAGAGCAATCAGCCCCAGCATTTT
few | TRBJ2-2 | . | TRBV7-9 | CASSLMGVNTGELFF | TGTGCCAGCAGCTTAATGGGGGTAAACACCGGGGAGCTGTTTTTT
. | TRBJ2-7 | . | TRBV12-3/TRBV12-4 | CASRLSLSYEQYF | TGTGCCAGCAGACTGTCTCTAAGCTACGAGCAGTACTTC
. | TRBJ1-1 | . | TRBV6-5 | CASSYGGLNTEAFF | TGTGCCAGCAGTTACGGGGGATTGAACACTGAAGCTTTCTTT
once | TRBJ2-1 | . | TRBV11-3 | CASSLGLGSSYNEQFF | TGTGCCAGCAGCTTAGGCCTAGGTAGCTCCTACAATGAGCAGTTCTTC
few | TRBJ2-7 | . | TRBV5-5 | CASSTSAIYEQYF | TGTGCCAGCAGCACCTCAGCCATCTACGAGCAGTACTTC
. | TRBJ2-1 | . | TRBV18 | CASSLLYSGLDEQFF | TGTGCCAGCTCACTTTTATATTCCGGGTTGGATGAGCAGTTCTTC
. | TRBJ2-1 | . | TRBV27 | CASSFMGFVNEQFF | TGTGCCAGCAGTTTCATGGGGTTTGTCAATGAGCAGTTCTTC
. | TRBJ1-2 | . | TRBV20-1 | CSASPVEYGYTF | TGCAGTGCTAGTCCCGTTGAGTATGGCTACACCTTC
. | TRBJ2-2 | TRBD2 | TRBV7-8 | CASSFLSGTSVSGELFF | TGTGCCAGCAGCTTCCTTTCCGGGACTAGTGTCTCCGGGGAGCTGTTTTTT
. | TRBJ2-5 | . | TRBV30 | CAWNNKQKLGKETQYF | TGTGCCTGGAACAACAAACAAAAACTAGGAAAAGAGACCCAGTACTTC
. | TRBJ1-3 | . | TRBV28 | CASNSPGDPAGNTIYF | TGTGCCAGCAATTCTCCTGGAGATCCGGCTGGAAACACCATATATTTT
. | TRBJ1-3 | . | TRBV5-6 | CASSWTQAPGNTIYF | TGTGCCAGCAGCTGGACACAGGCTCCTGGAAACACCATATATTTT
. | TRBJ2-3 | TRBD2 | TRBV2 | CASSEFLAGATSTDTQYF | TGTGCCAGCAGTGAATTTCTAGCGGGAGCCACTAGCACAGATACGCAGTATTTT
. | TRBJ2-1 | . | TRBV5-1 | CASSLGPLISSYNEQFF | TGCGCCAGCAGCTTGGGGCCCCTAATAAGCTCCTACAATGAGCAGTTCTTC
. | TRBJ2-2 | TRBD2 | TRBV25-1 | CASSAIAGHTGELFF | TGTGCCAGCAGTGCAATAGCGGGACATACCGGGGAGCTGTTTTTT
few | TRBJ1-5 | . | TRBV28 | CASNILHQPQHF | TGTGCCAGCAACATCCTGCATCAGCCCCAGCATTTT
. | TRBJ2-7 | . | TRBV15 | CATSREKRTGPYEQYF | TGTGCCACCAGCAGAGAAAAGAGGACTGGTCCATACGAGCAGTACTTC
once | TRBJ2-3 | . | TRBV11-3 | CASSLGFGEDTQYF | TGTGCCAGCAGCTTAGGTTTTGGGGAGGATACGCAGTATTTT
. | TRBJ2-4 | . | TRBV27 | CASGKESAKNIQYF | TGTGCCAGCGGGAAGGAATCAGCCAAAAACATTCAGTACTTC
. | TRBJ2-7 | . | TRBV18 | CASSPQVGPHEQYF | TGTGCCAGCTCACCTCAAGTAGGACCCCACGAGCAGTACTTC
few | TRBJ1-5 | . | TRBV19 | CASSKGVGQPQHF | TGTGCCAGTAGTAAAGGGGTAGGTCAGCCCCAGCATTTT
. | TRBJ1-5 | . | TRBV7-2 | CASSLGGGGFNQPQHF | TGTGCCAGCAGCTTAGGTGGAGGGGGATTCAATCAGCCCCAGCATTTT